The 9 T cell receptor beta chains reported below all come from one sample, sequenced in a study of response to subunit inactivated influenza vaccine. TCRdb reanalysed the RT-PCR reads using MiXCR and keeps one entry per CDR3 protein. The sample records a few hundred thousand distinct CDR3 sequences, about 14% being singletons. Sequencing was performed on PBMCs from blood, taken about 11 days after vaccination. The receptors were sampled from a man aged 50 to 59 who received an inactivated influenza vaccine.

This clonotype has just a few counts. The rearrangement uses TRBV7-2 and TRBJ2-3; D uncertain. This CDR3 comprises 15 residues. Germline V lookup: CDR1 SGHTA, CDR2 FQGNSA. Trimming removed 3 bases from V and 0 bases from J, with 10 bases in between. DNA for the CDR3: TGTGCCAGCAGCTTTGGGCTCCCTAGCACAGATACGCAGTATTTT. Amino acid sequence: CASSFGLPSTDTQYF.

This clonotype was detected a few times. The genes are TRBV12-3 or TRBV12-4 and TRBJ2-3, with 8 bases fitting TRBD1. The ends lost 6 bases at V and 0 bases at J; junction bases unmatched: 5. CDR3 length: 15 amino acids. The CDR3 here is CASRRQGFSTDTQYF. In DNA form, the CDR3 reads TGTGCCAGCAGAAGACAGGGGTTTAGCACAGATACGCAGTATTTT.

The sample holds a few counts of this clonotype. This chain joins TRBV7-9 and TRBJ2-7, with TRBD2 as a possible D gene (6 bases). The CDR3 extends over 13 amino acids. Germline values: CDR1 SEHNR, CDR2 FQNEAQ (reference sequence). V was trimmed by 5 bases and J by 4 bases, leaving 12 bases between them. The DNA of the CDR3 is TGTGCCAGCAGCCCCTGGGAGGTGTACGAGCAGTACTTC. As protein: CASSPWEVYEQYF.

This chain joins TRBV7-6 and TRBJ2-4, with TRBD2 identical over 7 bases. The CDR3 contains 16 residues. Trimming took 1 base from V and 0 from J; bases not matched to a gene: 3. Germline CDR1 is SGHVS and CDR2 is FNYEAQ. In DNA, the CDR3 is TGTGCCAGCAGCTTAGTTGAGCGGGGAGCCAAAAACATTCAGTACTTC. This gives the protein CASSLVERGAKNIQYF. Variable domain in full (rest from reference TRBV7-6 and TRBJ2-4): GAGVSQSPRYKVTKRGQDVALRCDPISGHVSLYWYRQALGQGPEFLTYFNYEAQQDKSGLPNDRFSAERPEGSISTLTIQRTEQRDSAMYRCASSLVERGAKNIQYFGAGTRLSVL.

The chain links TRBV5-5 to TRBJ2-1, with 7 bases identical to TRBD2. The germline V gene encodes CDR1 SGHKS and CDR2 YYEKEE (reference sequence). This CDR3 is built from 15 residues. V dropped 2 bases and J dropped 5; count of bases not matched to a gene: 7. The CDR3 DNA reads TGTGCCAGCAGCTTATTTACTAGCGTCCACAATGAGCAGTTCTTC. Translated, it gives CASSLFTSVHNEQFF.

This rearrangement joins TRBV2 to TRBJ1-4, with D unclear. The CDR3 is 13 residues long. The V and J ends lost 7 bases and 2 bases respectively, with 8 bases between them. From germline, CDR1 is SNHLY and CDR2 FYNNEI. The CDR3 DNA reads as TGTGCCAGCAAGAGGCAGACTAATGAAAAACTGTTTTTT. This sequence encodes CASKRQTNEKLFF.

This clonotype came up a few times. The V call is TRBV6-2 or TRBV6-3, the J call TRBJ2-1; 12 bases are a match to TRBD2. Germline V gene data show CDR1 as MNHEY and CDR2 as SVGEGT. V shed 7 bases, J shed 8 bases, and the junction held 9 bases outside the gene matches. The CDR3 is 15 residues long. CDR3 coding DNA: TGTGCCAGCACAGACCGACTAGCGGGGGCCGATGAGCAGTTCTTC. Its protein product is CASTDRLAGADEQFF.

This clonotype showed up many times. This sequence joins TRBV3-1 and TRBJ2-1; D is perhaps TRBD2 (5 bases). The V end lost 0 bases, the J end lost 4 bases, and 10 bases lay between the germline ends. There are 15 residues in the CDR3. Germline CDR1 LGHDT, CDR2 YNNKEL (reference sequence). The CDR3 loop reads CASSQDLGSYNEQFF. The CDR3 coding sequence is TGTGCCAGCAGCCAAGATCTGGGGAGTTACAATGAGCAGTTCTTC.

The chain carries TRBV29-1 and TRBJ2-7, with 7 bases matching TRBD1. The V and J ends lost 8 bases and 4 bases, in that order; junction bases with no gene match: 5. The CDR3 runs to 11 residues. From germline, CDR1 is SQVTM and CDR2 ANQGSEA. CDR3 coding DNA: TGCAGCTACAGGACAGGATACGAGCAGTACTTC. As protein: CSYRTGYEQYF.